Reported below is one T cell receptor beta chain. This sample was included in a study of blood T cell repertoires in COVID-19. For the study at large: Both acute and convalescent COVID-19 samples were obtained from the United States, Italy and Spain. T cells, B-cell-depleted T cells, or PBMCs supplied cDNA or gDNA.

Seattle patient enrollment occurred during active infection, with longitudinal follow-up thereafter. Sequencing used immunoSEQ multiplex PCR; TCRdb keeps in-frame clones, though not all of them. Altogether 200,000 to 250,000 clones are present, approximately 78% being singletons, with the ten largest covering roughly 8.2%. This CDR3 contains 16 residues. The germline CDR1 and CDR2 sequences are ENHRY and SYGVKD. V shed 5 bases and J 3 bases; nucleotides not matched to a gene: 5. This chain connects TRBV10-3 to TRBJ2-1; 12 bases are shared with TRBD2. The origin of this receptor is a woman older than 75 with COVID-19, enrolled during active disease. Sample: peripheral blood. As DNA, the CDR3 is TGTGCCATCAGTAGGACTAGCGGGGATCTCTACAATGAGCAGTTCTTC. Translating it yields CAISRTSGDLYNEQFF.